This TCR beta chain was identified during a study of cytomegalovirus exposure and HLA in healthy donors. Study-level points and caveats: According to an earlier analysis, most TCR beta V segments yielded productive rearrangements about 87% or about 30% of the time. A list of about 160 TCR beta chains associated with cytomegalovirus was given. TCR beta V- and J-gene trimming, according to a later analysis, was linked to a missense DCLRE1C variant.

The primer mix had 60 Vbeta and 13 Jbeta primers. As processed by the authors: An analysis that came later counted 73 million or so unique TCR beta chains, 10 million to 12 million shared. The repertoire was sequenced with immunoSEQ multiplex PCR; TCRdb's copy has only in-frame clones and lacks some. V, J and clone size are taken as reported in that table, and D and trimming were inferred from the DNA itself. The sample consists of tens of thousands of clones, 65% to 75% of them appearing once. The table lists this clone with a count of one. Its antigen is not identified. Per the germline V gene, CDR1 is SGHRS and CDR2 is YFSETQ. CDR3 length: 15 residues.

This sequence joins TRBV5-1 and TRBJ2-5; TRBD2 agrees at 13 bases. The assigned J gene may be wrong: the sequence end matches TRBJ2-7 better. What was sequenced was PBMCs. The origin of this receptor is a man aged 25 to 40 in good health and CMV-seropositive. CDR3 sequence reads: CASSQGLAGRYEQYF. CDR3 sequence (DNA): TGCGCCAGCAGCCAGGGACTAGCGGGGAGGTACGAGCAGTACTTC.